This T cell receptor beta chain was obtained from a study of early T cells in non-severe SARS-CoV-2 infection. V lost 6 bases and J lost 0, with 9 bases in between. The CDR3 runs 14 residues. Germline CDR1 reads MGHRA; CDR2 reads YSYEKL. As part of library construction, unique molecular identifiers were attached to individual cDNA molecules. In TCRdb, the 5' RACE reads were re-called with MiXCR into one record per CDR3 protein. Here the sample spans about 130,000 distinct CDR3 sequences, about 15% being singletons. This chain connects TRBV4-1 to TRBJ2-1, with D possibly matching TRBD2 (5 bases). Sequencing was done on a sample of whole blood. The TCR originated in an adult who was a healthcare worker with PCR-confirmed SARS-CoV-2 infection or an uninfected control (not recorded which). The CDR3 sequence is CASRAVSSYNEQFF. For the CDR3, the DNA is TGCGCCAGCAGAGCGGTGAGCTCCTACAATGAGCAGTTCTTC.